A selection of T cell receptor beta chains follows, all from one sample in a study of T cell responses to AZD1222 COVID-19 vaccine. Some clones are missing from TCRdb's copy, which holds only in-frame ones; the method was immunoSEQ multiplex PCR. The sample gives roughly 170,000 clones, about 85% of which show up once; less than 3% is in the top ten. This specimen consisted of peripheral blood, obtained on day 0 of AZD1222 vaccination. These receptor sequences come from an adult in good health. CDR3s include the opening cysteine and the closing phenylalanine or tryptophan. The D gene is left open where the match is weak. Size is omitted from some rows. Given values are once, few, many or a class for expanded clones.

CDR3 protein | CDR3 DNA | J gene | clone size | D gene | V gene
CASSYTNYGYTF | TGTGCCAGCAGCTATACAAACTATGGCTACACCTTC | TRBJ1-2 | . | . | TRBV11-2
CARPKQGNQPQHF | TGCGCCAGACCGAAACAGGGAAATCAGCCCCAGCATTTT | TRBJ1-5 | . | . | TRBV23-1
CASGYQGARQYF | TGTGCCAGCGGCTACCAGGGGGCTCGGCAGTACTTC | TRBJ2-7 | . | TRBD1 | TRBV28
CASSFPGLSYEQYF | TGTGCCAGCAGCTTTCCGGGACTAAGCTACGAGCAGTACTTC | TRBJ2-7 | . | TRBD2 | TRBV7-2
CASSDIQGRGEAFF | TGTGCCAGCAGTGATATACAGGGGCGAGGGGAAGCTTTCTTT | TRBJ1-1 | . | TRBD1 | TRBV2
CASSYDRAFYEQYF | TGTGCCAGCAGTTACGACAGGGCTTTCTACGAGCAGTACTTC | TRBJ2-7 | . | TRBD1 | TRBV6-6
CASSLTRVSSYNSPLHF | TGTGCCAGCAGCTTAACCAGGGTGAGCTCCTATAATTCACCCCTCCACTTT | TRBJ1-6 | . | . | TRBV7-2
CASSPPTSGRLEQYF | TGTGCCAGCTCACCCCCGACTAGCGGGAGGCTCGAGCAGTACTTC | TRBJ2-7 | . | TRBD2 | TRBV18
CASSDAGGSSYNEQFF | TGTGCCAGCAGTGACGCGGGAGGGAGCTCCTACAATGAGCAGTTCTTC | TRBJ2-1 | . | TRBD2 | TRBV6-1
CASNTLQVSFYGYTF | TGTGCCAGCAACACACTACAGGTGTCCTTTTATGGCTACACCTTC | TRBJ1-2 | once | . | TRBV19
CASSLVQGLNTEAFF | TGTGCCAGCAGCCTGGTACAGGGTTTGAACACTGAAGCTTTCTTT | TRBJ1-1 | once | . | TRBV5-5
CASSGTPLNYGYTF | TGTGCCAGCAGCGGGACACCACTAAACTATGGCTACACCTTC | TRBJ1-2 | . | . | TRBV6-5
CASTRSHGRANEQFF | TGTGCCAGTACCCGGAGTCACGGGAGGGCCAATGAGCAGTTCTTC | TRBJ2-1 | . | TRBD2 | TRBV19
CAWSGTGGYTGELFF | TGTGCCTGGAGTGGGACAGGGGGGTACACCGGGGAGCTGTTTTTT | TRBJ2-2 | . | TRBD1 | TRBV30
CASSITTGDEETQYF | TGTGCCAGCAGTATAACGACAGGAGACGAAGAGACCCAGTACTTC | TRBJ2-5 | . | . | TRBV6-5
CASSLSGSLYEQYF | TGTGCCAGCAGCTTGAGCGGGAGTCTATACGAGCAGTACTTC | TRBJ2-7 | . | TRBD2 | TRBV13
CASSLDTTSGNTIYF | TGTGCCAGCAGCTTGGATACGACCTCTGGAAACACCATATATTTT | TRBJ1-3 | . | . | TRBV5-5
CASRERTGLGEQYF | TGTGCCAGCAGGGAAAGGACAGGGCTTGGCGAGCAGTACTTC | TRBJ2-7 | . | TRBD1 | TRBV7-2
CASSLSGDYNEQFF | TGTGCCAGCAGCTTGAGCGGGGACTACAATGAGCAGTTCTTC | TRBJ2-1 | . | TRBD2 | TRBV11-2
CASSIMSRGTGPGNTIYF | TGTGCCAGTAGTATCATGTCTAGGGGAACCGGGCCTGGAAACACCATATATTTT | TRBJ1-3 | . | . | TRBV19
CASSLRDSLPSGYEQYF | TGTGCCAGCAGCTTGAGGGACAGTTTGCCCTCAGGCTACGAGCAGTACTTC | TRBJ2-7 | . | TRBD1 | TRBV5-5
CASSRDRAHTDTQYF | TGTGCCAGCAGTCGGGACAGGGCTCACACAGATACGCAGTATTTT | TRBJ2-3 | . | TRBD1 | TRBV2
CASGVLFHTQYF | TGTGCCAGCGGGGTCCTATTCCATACGCAGTATTTT | TRBJ2-3 | . | . | TRBV6-6
CASSSRGRADYEQYF | TGTGCCAGCAGTTCGCGGGGTAGGGCTGACTACGAGCAGTACTTC | TRBJ2-7 | . | . | TRBV6-5
CASSSRPYNSPLHF | TGCGCCAGCAGCTCTCGGCCTTATAATTCACCCCTCCACTTT | TRBJ1-6 | once | . | TRBV5-1
CASSWGLEATLYGYTF | TGTGCCAGCAGTTGGGGGTTGGAGGCCACCCTCTATGGCTACACCTTC | TRBJ1-2 | . | . | TRBV27
CASRGTGGLYEQYF | TGTGCCAGCAGGGGGACAGGGGGCCTCTACGAGCAGTACTTC | TRBJ2-7 | . | TRBD1 | TRBV6-5
CASSYSQGRDSPLHF | TGTGCCAGCAGTTACTCTCAGGGTAGGGATTCACCCCTCCACTTT | TRBJ1-6 | . | . | TRBV6-6
CSAPRTGELFF | TGCAGTGCTCCACGTACCGGGGAGCTGTTTTTT | TRBJ2-2 | . | . | TRBV20-1
CATGGTGFSGNTIYF | TGTGCCACCGGGGGAACAGGGTTCTCTGGAAACACCATATATTTT | TRBJ1-3 | . | . | TRBV28
CASSDRGREYNEQFF | TGCGCCAGCAGCGATCGGGGCCGGGAGTACAATGAGCAGTTCTTC | TRBJ2-1 | . | . | TRBV5-1
CASSQVAGSNQPQHF | TGTGCCAGCAGCCAGGTCGCGGGTAGCAATCAGCCCCAGCATTTT | TRBJ1-5 | . | . | TRBV3-1/TRBV3-2
CASSIVPNNEQFF | TGTGCCAGTAGTATCGTCCCAAACAATGAGCAGTTCTTC | TRBJ2-1 | . | . | TRBV19
CASSHRGTGPETQYF | TGTGCCAGCAGCCACCGGGGGACAGGGCCAGAGACCCAGTACTTC | TRBJ2-5 | . | TRBD1 | TRBV2
CASSPPAVSSYNEQFF | TGTGCCAGCTCACCACCGGCGGTTAGCTCCTACAATGAGCAGTTCTTC | TRBJ2-1 | . | . | TRBV18
CASGDRGRNYGYTF | TGTGCCAGCGGAGACAGGGGTCGTAACTATGGCTACACCTTC | TRBJ1-2 | . | TRBD1 | TRBV27
CASELAGLYEQYF | TGTGCCAGCGAACTAGCGGGACTGTACGAGCAGTACTTC | TRBJ2-7 | . | TRBD2 | TRBV6-5
CASIGDRTYNSPLHF | TGTGCCAGCATCGGGGACAGGACCTATAATTCACCCCTCCACTTT | TRBJ1-6 | . | TRBD1 | TRBV6-5
CASRGLSQETQYF | TGTGCCAGCAGAGGACTATCGCAAGAGACCCAGTACTTC | TRBJ2-5 | . | . | TRBV6-5